This section outlines one TCR beta chain sequence together with its context. These data are taken from a study of shared clonotypes between healthy human individuals. The data were produced by immunoSEQ multiplex PCR, yet TCRdb's version contains in-frame clones alone and is incomplete. The table includes 2 million to 3 million clones, more than 90% detected once. CDR1 and CDR2 from the germline V gene are LNHNV and YYDKDF (reference sequence). The CDR3 consists of 14 residues. V was shortened by 1 base and J by 4 bases, with 10 bases between the two germline ends. V gene TRBV15 combines with J gene TRBJ1-2; D is unresolved. The source is a man aged 18 to 35 in good health. The sample comprised naive CD4+ T cells sorted from blood. Subset: CD45RA+ positively selected. The CDR3 nucleotides read TGTGCCACCAGCAGAGGTCCAGACCCCTATGGCTACACCTTC. The encoded protein is CATSRGPDPYGYTF.